In this sample, the clone carrying this T cell receptor (beta chain) turned up many times. The target antigen is unknown. The data were produced by immunoSEQ multiplex PCR, yet TCRdb's version contains in-frame clones alone and is incomplete. Here the sample spans about 960,000 clones, more than 75% being singletons. CD4+ cells underwent separation, giving CD45RA+ naive and CD45RA-negative memory subsets. The data were obtained in a study of shared clonotypes between healthy human individuals. Study-wide context: The donors, a couple of women and a few men, were aged 18 to 49. Study results and limitations: Naive subsets generally exceeded memory subsets in estimated richness.

Germline lookup yields CDR1 SGHAT and CDR2 FQNNGV. V lost 3 bases to trimming and J lost 3 bases; unmatched junction nucleotides: 5. CDR3 size: 15 residues. V usage is TRBV11-2 and J usage is TRBJ2-1; 7 positions match TRBD2. The TCR comes from a man between 18 and 29 years old in good health. Input material: memory CD4+ T cells sorted from blood. The sample's subset: CD45RA-negative fraction. The CDR3 protein is CASSLSGGLYNEQFF. CDR3 DNA: TGTGCCAGCAGCTTGTCGGGGGGTCTCTACAATGAGCAGTTCTTC.